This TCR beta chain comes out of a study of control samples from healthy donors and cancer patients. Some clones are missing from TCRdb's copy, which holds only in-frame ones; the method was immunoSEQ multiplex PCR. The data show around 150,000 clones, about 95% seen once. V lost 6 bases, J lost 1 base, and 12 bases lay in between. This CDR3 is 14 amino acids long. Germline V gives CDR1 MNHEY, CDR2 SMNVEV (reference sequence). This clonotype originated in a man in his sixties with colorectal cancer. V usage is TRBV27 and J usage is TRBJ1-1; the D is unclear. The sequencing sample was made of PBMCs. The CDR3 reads CASSARGWNTEAFF. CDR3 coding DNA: TGTGCCAGCAGCGCTCGGGGATGGAACACTGAAGCTTTCTTT.